Below, 25 T cell receptor beta chains from the same sample are listed, as sequenced in a study of T cell responses to AZD1222 COVID-19 vaccine. TCRdb's copy holds only in-frame clones and misses some; the assay was immunoSEQ multiplex PCR. The table records roughly 120,000 clones, about nine tenths of them present only once. Material: peripheral blood, obtained on day 0 of AZD1222 vaccination. These TCRs come from an adult in good health.

The genes are TRBV4-3 and TRBJ2-7, with TRBD2 identical over 12 bases. Germline V gives CDR1 LGHNA, CDR2 YSLEER. The CDR3 is 17 amino acids. Trimming took 0 bases from V and 4 from J; bases not matched to a gene: 7. This CDR3 is CASSQDILAGGPYEQYF. In DNA, the CDR3 is TGCGCCAGCAGCCAAGATATTCTAGCGGGAGGGCCTTACGAGCAGTACTTC.

This clone was observed a single time. The chain has TRBV7-2 and TRBJ2-2; the D is unclear. The CDR3 spans 14 residues. The V end was cut by 5 bases, the J end by 5 bases, with 12 bases between. CDR1 and CDR2 from the germline V gene are SGHTA and FQGNSA. Written as DNA, the CDR3 is TGTGCCAGCAGCCCAGTGGTGCTAACCGGGGAGCTGTTTTTT. Its translation is CASSPVVLTGELFF.

The CDR3 DNA is TGTGCCTGGAGTGCAAAGAATACAGGGCAGGACTATGGCTACACCTTC. This codes for CAWSAKNTGQDYGYTF. The gene calls are TRBV30 and TRBJ1-2; D possibly corresponds to TRBD1 (6 bases). V shed 1 base and J shed 3 bases, with 18 bases lying between them. CDR1 GTSNPN and CDR2 SVGIG come from the germline V gene (reference sequence). This CDR3 has 16 residues.

The CDR3 coding sequence is TGTGCCAGCAGCCTTAGCGGGAGGGTCGGGGAGCTGTTTTTT. Protein sequence: CASSLSGRVGELFF. This chain connects TRBV28 to TRBJ2-2; 11 nucleotides match TRBD2. V lost 6 bases, J lost 7 bases, and 4 bases stayed unmatched. The CDR3 length is 14 residues. Germline CDR1 MDHEN, CDR2 SYDVKM.

V and J are TRBV6-5 and TRBJ1-2; TRBD1 is a possible D gene (6 bases). From germline, CDR1 is MNHEY and CDR2 SVGAGI. V was pared by 5 bases and J by 9 bases, with 13 bases between. This CDR3 comprises 12 residues. As DNA, the CDR3 is TGTGCCAGCAGTAACAGGGATATGAGCTACACCTTC. It translates to CASSNRDMSYTF.

V usage is TRBV6-5 and J usage is TRBJ2-7; the D gene is possibly TRBD1 (7 bases). Germline V CDR1 and CDR2: MNHEY, SVGAGI. The CDR3 runs to 15 residues. Trimming cost V 2 bases and J 4 bases, with 15 bases left between them. This CDR3 is CASSYAQGGSYEQYF. The CDR3 region has the DNA TGTGCCAGCAGTTACGCTCAGGGGGGATCTTACGAGCAGTACTTC.

This clone was recorded a few times. Here the CDR3 reads CAWSPVWLGRRQETQYF. Written as DNA, the CDR3 is TGTGCCTGGAGTCCTGTATGGTTGGGACGGAGACAAGAGACCCAGTACTTC. This chain uses TRBV30 with TRBJ2-5; D possibly matches TRBD1 or TRBD2 (5 bases each). Trimming shortened V by 2 bases and J by 2 bases, and 21 bases separated the two germline ends. CDR1 is GTSNPN and CDR2 is SVGIG in the germline V gene (reference sequence). The CDR3 length is 17 residues.

This clone came up once. The gene calls are TRBV6-5 and TRBJ2-1; 7 bases match TRBD2. This CDR3 region has 11 residues. The V gene end was trimmed by 11 bases and the J gene end by 5 bases; junction bases not matched to a gene: 3. The germline V gene has CDR1 MNHEY and CDR2 SVGAGI. This CDR3 reads CAGGLDNEQFF. Written as DNA, the CDR3 is TGTGCCGGCGGACTAGACAATGAGCAGTTCTTC.

This clone was picked up a small number of times. The chain links TRBV5-5 to TRBJ2-5; D tentatively fits TRBD1 or TRBD2 (5 bases each). From germline, CDR1 is SGHKS and CDR2 YYEKEE (reference sequence). The V and J ends lost 4 bases and 5 bases respectively, with 9 bases between them. CDR3 length equals 12 residues. The CDR3 is CASSEGTETQYF. The CDR3 bases are TGTGCCAGCAGCGAAGGGACGGAGACCCAGTACTTC.

This chain uses TRBV5-6 with TRBJ1-6, with TRBD1 identical over 8 bases. The length of the CDR3 is 16 residues. Trimming cost V 4 bases and J 7 bases; bases outside gene matches: 10. Germline V CDR1 and CDR2: SGHDT, YYEEEE. The CDR3 reads CASSVRDRRANSPLHF. DNA for the CDR3: TGTGCCAGCAGCGTCCGGGACAGGAGGGCCAATTCACCCCTCCACTTT. The variable domain in full, with the rest retrieved from reference TRBV5-6 and TRBJ1-6, is DAGVTQSPTHLIKTRGQQVTLRCSPKSGHDTVSWYQQALGQGPQFIFQYYEEEERQRGNFPDRFSGHQFPNYSSELNVNALLLGDSALYLCASSVRDRRANSPLHFGNGTRLTVT.

This sequence joins TRBV11-1 and TRBJ2-7, with 7 bases identical to TRBD1. The germline V gene encodes CDR1 SGHAT and CDR2 FQDESV (reference sequence). After removal of 1 base from V and 0 bases from J, the junction contained 3 bases not matched to a gene. This CDR3 has 15 residues. CDR3 amino acids: CASSLGDRRSYEQYF. The CDR3 nucleotides read TGTGCCAGCAGCTTAGGGGACAGACGCTCCTACGAGCAGTACTTC.

This clone was detected ten times or more. The chain carries TRBV11-2 and TRBJ1-1; D possibly corresponds to TRBD1 (5 bases). The V gene lost 5 bases and the J gene lost 2 bases, with 15 bases spanning the gap. This CDR3 has 15 residues. The germline V gene encodes CDR1 SGHAT and CDR2 FQNNGV. The CDR3 is CASSTWRGGNTEAFF. CDR3 DNA sequence: TGTGCCAGCAGCACGTGGAGGGGTGGAAACACTGAAGCTTTCTTT.

The chain links TRBV6-2 or TRBV6-3 to TRBJ2-1; D tentatively reads TRBD1 or TRBD2 (6 bases each). CDR1 is MNHEY and CDR2 is SVGEGT in the germline V gene. Trimming stripped 5 bases from V and 3 bases from J, with 23 bases between. The CDR3 loop spans 18 amino acids. The CDR3 DNA is TGTGCCAGCAGTACGGGGCTTGGGGGGCTAGCGTTCTACAATGAGCAGTTCTTC. Translation: CASSTGLGGLAFYNEQFF.

The chain is built from TRBV7-9 and TRBJ2-7; D not certain. The germline gives CDR1 SEHNR, CDR2 FQNEAQ (reference sequence). The CDR3 covers 12 residues. V was trimmed by 5 bases and J by 2 bases, leaving 7 bases between them. The CDR3 DNA reads TGTGCCAGCAGCCCGAGAGCCTACGAGCAGTACTTC. Amino acids: CASSPRAYEQYF.

CDR3 residues: CASSTAGGLGNGYTF. The CDR3 DNA sequence: TGTGCCAGCAGCACAGCGGGGGGCCTGGGAAATGGCTACACCTTC. The J gene is TRBJ1-2, the V gene TRBV7-9, with D perhaps TRBD1 (6 bases). The V end was cut by 5 bases, the J end by 6 bases, with 19 bases between. CDR3 length: 15 amino acids. The germline CDR1 and CDR2 sequences are SEHNR and FQNEAQ (reference sequence).

The genes are TRBV2 and TRBJ1-1; tentative D call: TRBD1 (6 bases). The CDR3 has 14 amino acids. The V end was cut by 8 bases, the J end by 5 bases, with 18 bases between. Germline loops: CDR1 SNHLY, CDR2 FYNNEI. The CDR3, as DNA: TGTGCCAGCTGGGAGGGGGGTACGGGAACTGAAGCTTTCTTT. The encoded protein is CASWEGGTGTEAFF.

The genes are TRBV7-6 and TRBJ2-7; 10 bases fit TRBD2. The germline CDR1 and CDR2 sequences are SGHVS and FNYEAQ. This CDR3 is 14 amino acids long. V trimming: 4 bases; J trimming: 5 bases; junction bases outside the gene matches: 5. The CDR3 reads CASSWGGTSDEQYF. For the CDR3, the DNA is TGTGCCAGCAGCTGGGGGGGGACTAGCGACGAGCAGTACTTC.

The V and J genes are TRBV5-4 and TRBJ1-5; D possibly corresponds to TRBD1 (6 bases). V was pared by 5 bases and J by 2 bases, with 8 bases between. The CDR3 is 13 amino acids. Germline V CDR1 and CDR2: SGHNT, YYREEE (reference sequence). CDR3 DNA sequence: TGTGCCAGCAGTGCAGGGGGCAATCAGCCCCAGCATTTT. Translating it yields CASSAGGNQPQHF.

The rearrangement uses TRBV11-2 and TRBJ2-7, with 8 bases lining up with TRBD1. V shed 5 bases, J shed 2 bases, and the junction held 8 bases outside the gene matches. The germline CDR1 and CDR2 sequences are SGHAT and FQNNGV. The length of the CDR3 is 15 residues. The CDR3 sequence is CASSPRQGTTYEQYF. In DNA form, the CDR3 reads TGTGCCAGCAGCCCGAGACAGGGGACCACCTACGAGCAGTACTTC. The entire variable domain, with the rest obtained from reference TRBV11-2 and TRBJ2-7, is as follows: EAGVAQSPRYKIIEKRQSVAFWCNPISGHATLYWYQQILGQGPKLLIQFQNNGVVDDSQLPKDRFSAERLKGVDSTLKIQPAKLEDSAVYLCASSPRQGTTYEQYFGPGTRLTVT.

The chain combines TRBV7-2 with TRBJ2-3; weak D call: TRBD2 (6 bases). Germline-derived CDR1 and CDR2 are SGHTA and FQGNSA. CDR3 length: 15 residues. V dropped 1 base and J dropped 3 bases, with 11 bases sitting between them. The DNA for the CDR3 is TGTGCCAGCAGCTTAGTATCCAGCGGGACAGATACGCAGTATTTT. Its protein product is CASSLVSSGTDTQYF.

This clone has only one observation. The chain recombines TRBV5-4 with TRBJ2-5; D remains unclear. The germline CDR1 and CDR2 sequences are SGHNT and YYREEE (reference sequence). V was pared by 4 bases and J by 0 bases, with 1 base between. CDR3 length equals 11 residues. The CDR3 protein is CASSDQETQYF. The CDR3 DNA follows: TGTGCCAGCAGCGACCAAGAGACCCAGTACTTC.

The chain uses TRBV10-1 and TRBJ1-1, with D unresolved. Germline V gene data show CDR1 as WNHNN and CDR2 as SYGVQD (reference sequence). The CDR3 is made up of 13 amino acids. With 0 bases removed from V and 6 bases from J, the gap between germline ends came to 8 bases. CDR3 nucleotides: TGCGCCAGCAGTGAGTCGGGTAACCCTGAAGCTTTCTTT. Its translation is CASSESGNPEAFF.

The chain carries TRBV11-2 and TRBJ2-7; 8 nucleotides agree with TRBD1. The CDR3 is 14 residues long. Losses at the gene ends were 5 bases for V and 6 bases for J; bases not matched to a gene: 9. The germline V gene encodes CDR1 SGHAT and CDR2 FQNNGV. The CDR3 reads CASSEWQGAGEQYF. The CDR3 DNA follows: TGTGCCAGCAGCGAGTGGCAGGGGGCGGGCGAGCAGTACTTC.

The chain joins TRBV11-3 to TRBJ2-2; D gene ambiguous. Germline CDR1 and CDR2: SGHNT and YENEEA. The CDR3 extends over 14 amino acids. The V end lost 3 bases, the J end lost 1 base, and 6 bases lay between the germline ends. The CDR3: CASSLTGNTGELFF. The CDR3 bases are TGTGCCAGCAGCTTGACCGGGAACACCGGGGAGCTGTTTTTT.

The V call is TRBV19, the J call TRBJ2-3; 12 bases map to TRBD1. Germline values: CDR1 LNHDA, CDR2 SQIVND (reference sequence). The CDR3 sequence is 17 residues long. V gave up 5 bases and J gave up 6 bases; unmatched junction bases: 12. CDR3 sequence: CASSSESPGQGADTQYF. CDR3 bases: TGTGCCAGTAGTTCGGAATCTCCGGGACAGGGGGCGGATACGCAGTATTTT.